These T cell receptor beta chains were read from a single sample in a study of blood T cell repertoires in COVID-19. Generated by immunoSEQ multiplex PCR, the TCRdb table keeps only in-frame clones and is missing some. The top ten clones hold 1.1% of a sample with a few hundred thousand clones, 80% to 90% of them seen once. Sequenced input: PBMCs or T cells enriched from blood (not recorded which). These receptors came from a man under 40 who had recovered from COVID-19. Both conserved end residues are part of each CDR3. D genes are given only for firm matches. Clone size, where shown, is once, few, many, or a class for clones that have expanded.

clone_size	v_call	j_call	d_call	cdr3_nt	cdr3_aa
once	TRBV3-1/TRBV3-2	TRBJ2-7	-	TGTGCCAGCAGCCAAGCTGCAGGCTACGAGCAGTACTTC	CASSQAAGYEQYF
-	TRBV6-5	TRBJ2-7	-	TGTGCCAGCAGCAAGCTAGCGAGCTCCTACGAGCAGTACTTC	CASSKLASSYEQYF
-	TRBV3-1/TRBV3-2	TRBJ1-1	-	TGTGCCAGCAGCCAATACGGGAACACTGAAGCTTTCTTT	CASSQYGNTEAFF
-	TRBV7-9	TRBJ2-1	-	TGTGCCAGCAGCTTAATTTCGGGAAGTGAGCAGTTCTTC	CASSLISGSEQFF
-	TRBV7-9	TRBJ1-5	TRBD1	TGTGCCAGCAGCTTAGGAACAGGGGGCGGAGCTCAGCCCCAGCATTTT	CASSLGTGGGAQPQHF
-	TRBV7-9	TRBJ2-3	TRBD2	TGTGCCAGCAGCCCTAGGACTAGCATGGATACGCAGTATTTT	CASSPRTSMDTQYF
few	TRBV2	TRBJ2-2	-	TGTGCCAGCCGGAGGTTTCAGATTGACGGCGGGGAGCTGTTTTTT	CASRRFQIDGGELFF
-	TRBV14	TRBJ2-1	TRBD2	TGTGCCAGCAGCCAAGATCTAGCGGGTAGAGACAATGAGCAGTTCTTC	CASSQDLAGRDNEQFF
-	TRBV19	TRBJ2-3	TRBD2	TGTGCCAGTAGACCCGGAGGGAGCGGGAGGAGCACAGATACGCAGTATTTT	CASRPGGSGRSTDTQYF
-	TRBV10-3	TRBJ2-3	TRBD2	TGTGCCATCAGTGCGGAGACTAGCGGGACCAGCACAGATACGCAGTATTTT	CAISAETSGTSTDTQYF
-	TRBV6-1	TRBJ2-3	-	TGTGCCAGCAGTGAAGTGGGTCAGGATAGCACAGATACGCAGTATTTT	CASSEVGQDSTDTQYF
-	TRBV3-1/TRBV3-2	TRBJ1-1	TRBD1	TGTGCCAGCAGCGGACCGACAGGGAAAGCTTTCTTT	CASSGPTGKAFF
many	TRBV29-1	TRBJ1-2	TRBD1	TGCAGCGTTGACGCAGGGGGGAACTATGGCTACACCTTC	CSVDAGGNYGYTF
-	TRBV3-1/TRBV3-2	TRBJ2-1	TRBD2	TGTGCCAGCAGCCAAGGACTAGCGGACTCCTACAATGAGCAGTTCTTC	CASSQGLADSYNEQFF
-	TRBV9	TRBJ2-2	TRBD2	TGTGCCAGCAGCGTAAGTAGCGGGAGTCCCGGGGAGCTGTTTTTT	CASSVSSGSPGELFF
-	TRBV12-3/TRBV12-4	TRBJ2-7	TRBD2	TGTGCCAGCAGTTTAGCGGGTAGCGGGAGAAACTTC	CASSLAGSGRNF
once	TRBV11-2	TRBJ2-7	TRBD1	TGTGCCAGCAGCCCCGGACAGGGCTCCTACGAGCAGTACTTC	CASSPGQGSYEQYF
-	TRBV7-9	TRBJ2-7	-	TGTGCCAGCAGCTTAATGGGGGGAGCCTACGAGCAGTACTTC	CASSLMGGAYEQYF
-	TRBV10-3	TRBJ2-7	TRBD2	TGTGCCATTAGCCTGACTAGCGGGAGTTACGAGCAGTACTTC	CAISLTSGSYEQYF
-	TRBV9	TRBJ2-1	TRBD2	TGTGCCAGCAGGCCGGGCGGGAGTGATAATGAGCAGTTCTTC	CASRPGGSDNEQFF
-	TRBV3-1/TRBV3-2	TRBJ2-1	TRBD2	TGTGCCAGCAGCCAAGTAAGCGGGACGTTCCTCTACAATGAGCAGTTCTTC	CASSQVSGTFLYNEQFF
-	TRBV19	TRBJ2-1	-	TGTGCCAGTAGTCCCCGGGGTTCTGTGGTGAACAATGAGCAGTTCTTC	CASSPRGSVVNNEQFF
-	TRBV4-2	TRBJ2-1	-	TGTGCCAGCAGCCAAGAGAGGGCATCCTACAATGAGCAGTTCTTC	CASSQERASYNEQFF
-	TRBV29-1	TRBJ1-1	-	TGCAGCGTTTCCTCGGGGTCTCCTGAAGCTTTCTTT	CSVSSGSPEAFF
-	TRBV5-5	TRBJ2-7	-	TGTGCCAGCAGCAGGAGAGAGCTCTACGAGCAGTACTTC	CASSRRELYEQYF
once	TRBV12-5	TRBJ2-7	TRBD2	TGTGCTAGTGGTTTGGCCGATGTAGGGGGTAGCGGGAGTTACTTC	CASGLADVGGSGSYF
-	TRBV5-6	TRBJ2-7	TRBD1	TGTGCCAGCGAGAACAGGGGGACCTACGAGCAGTACTTC	CASENRGTYEQYF
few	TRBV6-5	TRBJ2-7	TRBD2	TGTGCCAGCACCCAACTAGCGGGAGCCTCCTACGAGCAGTACTTC	CASTQLAGASYEQYF
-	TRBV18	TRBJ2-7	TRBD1	TGTGCCAGCTCAACCGGGACAGGGGGCTACGAGCAGTACTTC	CASSTGTGGYEQYF
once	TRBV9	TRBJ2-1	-	TGTGCCAGCAGCGTTCCTTCCCCTCCCCACAATGAGCAGTTCTTC	CASSVPSPPHNEQFF
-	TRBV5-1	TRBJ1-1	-	TGCGCCAGCAGCTTCACAGGGTCGGGCACTGAAGCTTTCTTT	CASSFTGSGTEAFF
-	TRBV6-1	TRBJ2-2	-	TGTGCCAGCAGTGAAGACCGGGGCGGGGAGCTGTTTTTT	CASSEDRGGELFF
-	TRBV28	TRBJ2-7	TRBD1	TGTGCCAGCACCGGGACAGCTGCCTACGAGCAGTACTTC	CASTGTAAYEQYF
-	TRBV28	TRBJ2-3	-	TGTGCCAGCAGTTTGGGGGGTACGGATACGCAGTATTTT	CASSLGGTDTQYF
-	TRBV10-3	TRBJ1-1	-	TGTGCCATTTCAGGGGCCACTGAAGCTTTCTTT	CAISGATEAFF
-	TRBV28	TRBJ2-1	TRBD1	TGTGCCAGCAGTCACCCCGGGACAGGCTACAATGAGCAGTTCTTC	CASSHPGTGYNEQFF
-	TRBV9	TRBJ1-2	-	TGTGCCAGCAGCGTTGGCAGGGTATGGGGCTACACCTTC	CASSVGRVWGYTF
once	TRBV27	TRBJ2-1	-	TGTGCCAGCAGGCCTAAACAGGGAAGGCAGTTCTTC	CASRPKQGRQFF
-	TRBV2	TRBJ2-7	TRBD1	TGTGCCAGCAGTCCCGGGACAGGGCCTCTGGAGCAGTACTTC	CASSPGTGPLEQYF
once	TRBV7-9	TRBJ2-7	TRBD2	TGTGCCAGCAGCCAGACTAGCACCCGCGAGCAGTACTTC	CASSQTSTREQYF
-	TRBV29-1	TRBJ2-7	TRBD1	TGCAGCGTGACCCCGGACAGGGGGCCAAACGAGCAGTACTTC	CSVTPDRGPNEQYF
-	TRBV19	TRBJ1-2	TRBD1	TGTGCCAGTAGTCCACAGGGGACCGGCTACACCTTC	CASSPQGTGYTF
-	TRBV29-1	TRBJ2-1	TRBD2	TGCAGCGTTGAAATAGCGGGAGGGCCCTACAATGAGCAGTTCTTC	CSVEIAGGPYNEQFF
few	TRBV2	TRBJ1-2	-	TGTGCCAGCAGTGAAGCGCCAGGCTATGGCTACACCTTC	CASSEAPGYGYTF
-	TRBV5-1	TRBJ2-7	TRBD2	TGCGCCAGCAGCTCCAGGACTAGCGGGAGTGTAACCTACGAGCAGTACTTC	CASSSRTSGSVTYEQYF
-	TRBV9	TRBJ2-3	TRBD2	TGTGCCAGCAGCGTAACGGGAGGGGGGACAGATACGCAGTATTTT	CASSVTGGGTDTQYF
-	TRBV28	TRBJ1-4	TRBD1	TGTGCCAGCAGCTCGGGACAGGGTCATGAAAAACTGTTTTTT	CASSSGQGHEKLFF
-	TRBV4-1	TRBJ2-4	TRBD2	TGCGCCAGCAGCTCGCACAGCGGGCTAGCGGGAGGCAAAAACATTCAGTACTTC	CASSSHSGLAGGKNIQYF
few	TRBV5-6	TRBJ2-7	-	TGTGCCAGCAGCTTGGGTCCTAGCGAGTACTACGAGCAGTACTTC	CASSLGPSEYYEQYF
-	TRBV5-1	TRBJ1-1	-	TGCGCCAGCAGCTTGGGTACCAACATGAACACTGAAGCTTTCTTT	CASSLGTNMNTEAFF
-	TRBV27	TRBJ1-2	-	TGTGCCAGCAGCCATACCCCGGGTGCGGGCTACACCTTC	CASSHTPGAGYTF
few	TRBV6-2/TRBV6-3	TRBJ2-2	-	TGTGCCAGCAGTTACTTAACTAGGTCCGCGAACACCGGGGAGCTGTTTTTT	CASSYLTRSANTGELFF
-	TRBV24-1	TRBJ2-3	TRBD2	TGTGCCACCAGTAGCGCTAGCGGGAGGGATACGCAGTATTTT	CATSSASGRDTQYF
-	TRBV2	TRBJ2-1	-	TGTGCCAGCAGGGGGCTTCGGGGGTCCCTTGAGCAGTTCTTC	CASRGLRGSLEQFF
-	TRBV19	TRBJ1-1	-	TGTGCCAGTAGTATCGGACCGGGATACACTGAAGCTTTCTTT	CASSIGPGYTEAFF
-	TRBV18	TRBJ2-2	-	TGTGCCAGCTCACTTATATCCGGGGAGCTGTTTTTT	CASSLISGELFF